Following are 13 T cell receptor beta chains from one sample sequenced in a study of beta chain features in type 1 diabetes. Every isolated RNA sample was fully reverse transcribed, so sequencing captured expressed TCRB transcripts. Using immunoSEQ multiplex PCR, the repertoire was profiled, and TCRdb retains in-frame clones only, with some absent. The table has about 930,000 clones, around a sixth seen once; the top ten hold 0.02% to 0.03%. Sequenced: naive CD4+ T cells from blood. These receptors were collected from a woman under 30 in good health.

The V gene is TRBV6-5, the J gene TRBJ2-2; D not resolved. Trimming cost V 6 bases and J 0 bases, with 11 bases left between them. The CDR3 has 15 amino acids. Looked up from germline, CDR1 is MNHEY and CDR2 is SVGAGI. CDR3 loop: CASRSGKANTGELFF. The DNA of the CDR3 is TGTGCCAGCAGAAGTGGGAAGGCGAACACCGGGGAGCTGTTTTTT.

This clone has more than one count but fewer than ten. Other DNA sequences of this sample code for an identical CDR3. V gene TRBV7-2 combines with J gene TRBJ2-7; 8 nucleotides agree with TRBD1. The CDR3 contains 13 residues. Germline-derived CDR1 and CDR2 are SGHTA and FQGNSA. J was trimmed by 3 bases and V by 5 bases; bases with no gene match: 3. The CDR3 nucleotides read TGTGCCAGCAGCCGGACAGGGAACTACGAGCAGTACTTC. This sequence encodes CASSRTGNYEQYF.

V gene TRBV7-2 combines with J gene TRBJ2-1; D is possibly TRBD1 (6 bases). The germline V and J ends were trimmed by 3 bases and 9 bases, with 18 bases remaining between them. Germline V gene data show CDR1 as SGHTA and CDR2 as FQGNSA. This CDR3 comprises 15 residues. The CDR3 loop is CASSFLPGHLSEQFF. The CDR3 nucleotides read TGTGCCAGCAGCTTCTTACCGGGACACCTGTCTGAGCAGTTCTTC.

V and J are TRBV2 and TRBJ2-3, with unresolved D. Per the germline V gene, CDR1 is SNHLY and CDR2 is FYNNEI. The CDR3 extends over 12 amino acids. Trimming shortened V by 3 bases and J by 6 bases, and 7 bases separated the two germline ends. DNA of the CDR3: TGTGCCAGCAGTGAGGTAGTGGATACGCAGTATTTT. Protein: CASSEVVDTQYF.

This clone was recorded a few times. V is TRBV5-4 and J is TRBJ2-3; 9 bases fit TRBD1. Germline values: CDR1 SGHNT, CDR2 YYREEE (reference sequence). The trim removed 5 bases at V and 7 bases at J, leaving 14 bases unmatched. The CDR3 extends over 16 amino acids. This CDR3 is CASSLGGTGGPNTQYF. The CDR3 bases are TGTGCCAGCAGTTTAGGGGGCACAGGGGGCCCGAATACGCAGTATTTT.

This chain uses TRBV15 with TRBJ2-1; TRBD2 is a possible D gene (5 bases). Between the trimmed V and J ends, which lost 3 bases and 10 bases, there was a span of 10 bases. CDR1 is LNHNV, CDR2 YYDKDF, per germline (reference sequence). The CDR3 extends over 12 amino acids. Written as DNA, the CDR3 is TGTGCCACCAGCAGCCACGAGCGGGAGCAGTTCTTC. Translated: CATSSHEREQFF. Supplemented by reference TRBV15 and TRBJ2-1, the full variable domain reads DAMVIQNPRYQVTQFGKPVTLSCSQTLNHNVMYWYQQKSSQAPKLLFHYYDKDFNNEADTPDNFQSRRPNTSFCFLDIRSPGLGDTAMYLCATSSHEREQFFGPGTRLTVL.

The rearrangement links TRBV20-1 to TRBJ2-7; D call uncertain. Germline-derived CDR1 and CDR2 are DFQATT and SNEGSKA (reference sequence). The CDR3 runs to 11 residues. V lost 6 bases and J 7 bases, leaving 13 bases between the germline ends. The CDR3 DNA reads TGCAGTGCGCCCGGCTTAGATGAGCAGTACTTC. Translation: CSAPGLDEQYF.

V and J are TRBV5-6 and TRBJ2-5, with TRBD2 matching over 7 bases. J was trimmed by 1 base and V by 4 bases; bases with no gene match: 7. CDR1 is SGHDT, CDR2 YYEEEE, per germline. The length of the CDR3 is 15 residues. CDR3 nucleotide sequence: TGTGCCAGCAGCCTATGGACTAGTCTCCAAGAGACCCAGTACTTC. It codes for CASSLWTSLQETQYF. Based on the CDR3 plus reference TRBV5-6 and TRBJ2-5, the full variable domain is DAGVTQSPTHLIKTRGQQVTLRCSPKSGHDTVSWYQQALGQGPQFIFQYYEEEERQRGNFPDRFSGHQFPNYSSELNVNALLLGDSALYLCASSLWTSLQETQYFGPGTRLLVL.

This clone has just a few counts. V is TRBV18 and J is TRBJ1-4; D is uncertain. The V and J ends lost 6 bases and 0 bases respectively, with 8 bases between them. From germline, CDR1 is KGHSH and CDR2 LQKENI. CDR3 size: 14 residues. CDR3 in amino acids: CASSPSATNEKLFF. CDR3 coding DNA: TGTGCCAGCTCTCCCAGTGCAACTAATGAAAAACTGTTTTTT.

This clone was seen a single time. The rearrangement uses TRBV28 and TRBJ2-7; 8 bases map to TRBD2. The CDR3 has 13 residues. V shed 8 bases, J shed 0 bases, and the junction held 3 bases outside the gene matches. Germline CDR1 reads MDHEN; CDR2 reads SYDVKM. CDR3 region: CASFSGTSYEQYF. The CDR3 nucleotides read TGTGCCAGCTTTAGCGGGACCTCCTACGAGCAGTACTTC. The whole variable domain, remainder taken from reference TRBV28 and TRBJ2-7, is DVKVTQSSRYLVKRTGEKVFLECVQDMDHENMFWYRQDPGLGLRLIYFSYDVKMKEKGDIPEGYSVSREKKERFSLILESASTNQTSMYLCASFSGTSYEQYFGPGTRLTVT.

This clone was detected a few times. CDR3 DNA: TGTGCCATCAGTGATCGGGGCAATGAGCAGTTCTTC. Protein sequence: CAISDRGNEQFF. The chain uses TRBV10-3 and TRBJ2-1; D possibly corresponds to TRBD2 (5 bases). V was cut by 3 bases and J by 6 bases, with 6 bases left in between. Germline loops: CDR1 ENHRY, CDR2 SYGVKD. This CDR3 contains 12 residues.

This clone came up a few times. The rearrangement uses TRBV5-6 and TRBJ2-7, with D possibly being TRBD1 or TRBD2 (5 bases each). Germline V gives CDR1 SGHDT, CDR2 YYEEEE. The CDR3 spans 13 residues. V shed 4 bases and J shed 6 bases, with 14 bases lying between them. As DNA, the CDR3 is TGTGCCAGCAGCAGAACTGGGACGCCCGAGCAGTACTTC. Its protein is CASSRTGTPEQYF.

The V and J genes are TRBV6-6 and TRBJ1-5; 9 bases line up with TRBD1. The CDR3 spans 16 residues. The germline V gene encodes CDR1 MNHNY and CDR2 SVGAGI (reference sequence). V gave up 5 bases and J gave up 3 bases; unmatched junction bases: 8. The CDR3 nucleotides read TGTGCCAGCAGTGTCGGGGGGGACAGGGCCAATCAGCCCCAGCATTTT. Translation gives CASSVGGDRANQPQHF.